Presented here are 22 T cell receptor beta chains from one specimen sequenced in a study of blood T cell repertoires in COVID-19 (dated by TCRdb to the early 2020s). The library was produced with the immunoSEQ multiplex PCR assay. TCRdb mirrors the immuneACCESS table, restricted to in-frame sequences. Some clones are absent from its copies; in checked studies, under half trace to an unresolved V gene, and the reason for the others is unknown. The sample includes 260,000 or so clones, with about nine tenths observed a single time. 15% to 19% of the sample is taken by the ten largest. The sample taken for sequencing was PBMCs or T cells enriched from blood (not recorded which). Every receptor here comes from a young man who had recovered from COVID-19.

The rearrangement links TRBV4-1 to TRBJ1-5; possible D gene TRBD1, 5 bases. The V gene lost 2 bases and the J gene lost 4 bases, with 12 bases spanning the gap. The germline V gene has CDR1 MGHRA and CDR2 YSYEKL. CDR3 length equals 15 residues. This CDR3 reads CASSQFGAGNQPQHF. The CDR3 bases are TGCGCCAGCAGCCAATTTGGGGCCGGTAATCAGCCCCAGCATTTT.

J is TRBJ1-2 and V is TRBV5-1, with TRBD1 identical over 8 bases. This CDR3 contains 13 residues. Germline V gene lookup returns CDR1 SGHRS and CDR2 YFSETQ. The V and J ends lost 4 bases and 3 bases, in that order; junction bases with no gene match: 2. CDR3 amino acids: CASSMDRDYGYTF. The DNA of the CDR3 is TGCGCCAGCAGCATGGACAGGGACTATGGCTACACCTTC.

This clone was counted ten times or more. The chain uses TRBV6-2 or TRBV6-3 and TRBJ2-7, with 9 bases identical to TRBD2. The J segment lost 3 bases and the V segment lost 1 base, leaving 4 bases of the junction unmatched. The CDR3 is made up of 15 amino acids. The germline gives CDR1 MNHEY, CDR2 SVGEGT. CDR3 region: CASSYWLAGIYEQYF. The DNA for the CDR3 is TGTGCCAGCAGTTACTGGCTAGCGGGGATCTACGAGCAGTACTTC.

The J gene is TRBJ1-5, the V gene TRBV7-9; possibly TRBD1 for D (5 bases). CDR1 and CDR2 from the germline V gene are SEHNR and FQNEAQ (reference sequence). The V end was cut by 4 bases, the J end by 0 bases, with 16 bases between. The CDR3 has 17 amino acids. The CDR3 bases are TGTGCCAGCAGCTCCAGCGCGGGACTTTATAGCAATCAGCCCCAGCATTTT. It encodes CASSSSAGLYSNQPQHF.

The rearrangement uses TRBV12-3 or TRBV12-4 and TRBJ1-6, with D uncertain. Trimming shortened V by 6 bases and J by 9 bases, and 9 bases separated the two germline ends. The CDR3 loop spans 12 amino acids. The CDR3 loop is CASSRGSSPLHF. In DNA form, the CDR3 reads TGTGCCAGCAGCCGAGGGAGTTCACCCCTCCACTTT.

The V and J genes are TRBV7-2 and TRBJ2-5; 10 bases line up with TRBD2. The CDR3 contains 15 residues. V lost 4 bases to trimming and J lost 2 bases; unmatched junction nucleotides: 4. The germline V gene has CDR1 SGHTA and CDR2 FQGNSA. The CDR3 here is CASSSTSGVQETQYF. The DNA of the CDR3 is TGTGCCAGCAGCTCCACTAGCGGGGTACAAGAGACCCAGTACTTC.

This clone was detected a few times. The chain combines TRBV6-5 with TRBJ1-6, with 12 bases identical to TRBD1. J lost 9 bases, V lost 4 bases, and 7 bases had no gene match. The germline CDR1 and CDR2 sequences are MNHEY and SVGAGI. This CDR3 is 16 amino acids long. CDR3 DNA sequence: TGTGCCAGCAGTTCCCCAGGGACAGGGGGCGGTTCACCCCTCCACTTT. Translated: CASSSPGTGGGSPLHF.

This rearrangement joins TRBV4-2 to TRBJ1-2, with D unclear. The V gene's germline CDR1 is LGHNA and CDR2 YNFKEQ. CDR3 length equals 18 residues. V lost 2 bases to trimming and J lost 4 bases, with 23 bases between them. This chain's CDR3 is CASSQSLAGAVLGYGYTF. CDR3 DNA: TGTGCCAGCAGCCAATCATTAGCTGGTGCCGTCCTGGGCTATGGCTACACCTTC.

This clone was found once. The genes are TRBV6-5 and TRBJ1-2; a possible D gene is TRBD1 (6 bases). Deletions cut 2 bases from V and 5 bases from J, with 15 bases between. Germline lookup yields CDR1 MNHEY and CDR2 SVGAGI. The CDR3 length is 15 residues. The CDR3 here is CASSYRPRQDYGYTF. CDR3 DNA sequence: TGTGCCAGCAGTTACCGGCCAAGACAGGATTATGGCTACACCTTC.

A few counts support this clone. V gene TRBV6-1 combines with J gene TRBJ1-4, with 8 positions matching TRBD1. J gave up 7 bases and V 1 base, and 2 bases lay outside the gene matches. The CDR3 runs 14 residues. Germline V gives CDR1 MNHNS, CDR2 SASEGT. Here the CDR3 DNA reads TGTGCCAGCAGTGAAGGGACAGGGAGTGAAAAACTGTTTTTT. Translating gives CASSEGTGSEKLFF.

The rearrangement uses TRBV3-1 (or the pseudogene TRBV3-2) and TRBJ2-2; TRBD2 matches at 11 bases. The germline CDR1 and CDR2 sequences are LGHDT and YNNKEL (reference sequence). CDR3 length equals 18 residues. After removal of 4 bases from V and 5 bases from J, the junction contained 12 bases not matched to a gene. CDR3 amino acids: CASSPAPLAGGRTGELFF. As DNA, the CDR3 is TGTGCCAGCAGCCCCGCCCCCTTAGCGGGGGGGCGTACCGGGGAGCTGTTTTTT.

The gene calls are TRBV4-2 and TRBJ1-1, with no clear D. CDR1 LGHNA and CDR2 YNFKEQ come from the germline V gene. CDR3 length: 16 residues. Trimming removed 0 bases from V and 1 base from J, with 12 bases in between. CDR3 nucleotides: TGTGCCAGCAGCCAAGAGGTGGGCCTCCCGAACACTGAAGCTTTCTTT. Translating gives CASSQEVGLPNTEAFF.

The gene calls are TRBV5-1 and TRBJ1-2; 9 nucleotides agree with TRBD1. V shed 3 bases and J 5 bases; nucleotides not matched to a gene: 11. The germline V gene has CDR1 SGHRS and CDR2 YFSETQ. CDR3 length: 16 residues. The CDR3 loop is CASSSSYGQGNYGYTF. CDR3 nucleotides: TGCGCCAGCAGCTCCTCCTACGGACAGGGGAATTATGGCTACACCTTC.

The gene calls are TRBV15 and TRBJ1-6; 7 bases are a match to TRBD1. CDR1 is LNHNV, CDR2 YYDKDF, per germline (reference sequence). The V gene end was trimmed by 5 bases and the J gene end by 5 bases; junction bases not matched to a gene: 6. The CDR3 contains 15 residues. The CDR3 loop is CATSVRQGDNSPLHF. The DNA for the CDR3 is TGTGCCACCAGCGTCCGACAGGGAGATAATTCACCCCTCCACTTT.

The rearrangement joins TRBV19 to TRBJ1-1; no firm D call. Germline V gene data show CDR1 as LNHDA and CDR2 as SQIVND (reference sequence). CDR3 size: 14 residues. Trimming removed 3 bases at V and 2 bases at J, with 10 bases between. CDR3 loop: CASSISRENTEAFF. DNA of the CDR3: TGTGCCAGTAGTATCTCCCGAGAAAACACTGAAGCTTTCTTT.

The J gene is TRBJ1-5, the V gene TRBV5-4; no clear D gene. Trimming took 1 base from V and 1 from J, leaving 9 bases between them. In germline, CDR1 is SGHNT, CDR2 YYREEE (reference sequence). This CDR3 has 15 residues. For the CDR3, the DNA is TGTGCCAGCAGCTTGAATCCGGGGAGCAATCAGCCCCAGCATTTT. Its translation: CASSLNPGSNQPQHF.

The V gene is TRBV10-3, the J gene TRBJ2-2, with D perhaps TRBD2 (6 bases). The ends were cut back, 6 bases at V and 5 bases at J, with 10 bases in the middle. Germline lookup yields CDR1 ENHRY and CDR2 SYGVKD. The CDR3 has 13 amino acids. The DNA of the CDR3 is TGTGCCATCAGGGGAGGAGGGACCGGGGAGCTGTTTTTT. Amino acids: CAIRGGGTGELFF.

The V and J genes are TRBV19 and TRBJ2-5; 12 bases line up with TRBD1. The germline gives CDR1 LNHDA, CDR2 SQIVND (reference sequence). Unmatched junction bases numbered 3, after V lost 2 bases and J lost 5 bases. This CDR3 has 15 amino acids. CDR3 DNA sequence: TGTGCCAGTAGTATAATTGGGACAGGGGGCGAGACCCAGTACTTC. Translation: CASSIIGTGGETQYF.

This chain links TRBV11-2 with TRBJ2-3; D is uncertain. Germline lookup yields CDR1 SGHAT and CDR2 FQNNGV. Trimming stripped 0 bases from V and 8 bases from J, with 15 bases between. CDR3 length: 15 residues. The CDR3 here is CASSLEWANHFTQYF. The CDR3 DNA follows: TGTGCCAGCAGCTTAGAATGGGCGAACCATTTTACGCAGTATTTT.

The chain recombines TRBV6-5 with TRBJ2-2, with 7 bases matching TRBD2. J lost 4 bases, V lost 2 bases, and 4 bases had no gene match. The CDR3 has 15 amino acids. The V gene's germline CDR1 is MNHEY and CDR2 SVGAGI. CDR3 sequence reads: CASSYGGSPTGELFF. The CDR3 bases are TGTGCCAGCAGTTACGGCGGGAGTCCCACCGGGGAGCTGTTTTTT.

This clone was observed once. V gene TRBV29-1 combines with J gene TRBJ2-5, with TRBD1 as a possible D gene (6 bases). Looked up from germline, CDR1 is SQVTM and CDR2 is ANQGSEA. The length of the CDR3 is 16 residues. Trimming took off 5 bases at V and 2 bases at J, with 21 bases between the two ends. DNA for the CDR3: TGCAGCGTTTACCCGGGGTCGGACAGAGGGCAAGAGACCCAGTACTTC. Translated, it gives CSVYPGSDRGQETQYF.

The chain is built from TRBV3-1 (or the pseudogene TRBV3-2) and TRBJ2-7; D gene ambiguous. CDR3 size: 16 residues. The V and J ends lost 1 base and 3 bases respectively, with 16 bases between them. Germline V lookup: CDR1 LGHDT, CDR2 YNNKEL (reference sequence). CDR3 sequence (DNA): TGTGCCAGCAGCCAAGGTTTGGGCCTTCGGTACTACGAGCAGTACTTC. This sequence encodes CASSQGLGLRYYEQYF.